This T cell receptor beta chain was identified during a study of blood T cell repertoires in COVID-19. Overall study context: The origin of the acute and convalescent COVID-19 samples was the United States, Italy and Spain.

TCRdb keeps only in-frame clones here, not all; method: immunoSEQ multiplex PCR. This sample has hundreds of thousands of clones, with around 89% found just once. Germline assignment: CDR1 SGHRS and CDR2 YFSETQ. The CDR3 runs to 17 residues. With 1 base removed from V and 5 bases from J, the gap between germline ends came to 19 bases. Across over 20 US areas, participants ranged in age from about 18 to 90 years. The sample comprised PBMCs or T cells enriched from blood (not recorded which). The J gene is TRBJ1-5, the V gene TRBV5-1, with a tentative D call TRBD1 (5 bases). The receptor was isolated from a man aged 18 to 35 who had recovered from COVID-19. The CDR3 DNA reads TGCGCCAGCAGCTTGACACAGACGACAGTACCTGATCAGCCCCAGCATTTT. It codes for CASSLTQTTVPDQPQHF.